This T cell receptor beta chain derives from a study of PD-L1 blockade in urothelial cancer (dated by TCRdb to about 2017). Broadly, across the study: Every patient began therapy in 2014 and was given atezolizumab 1,200 mg intravenously every 3 weeks. An exploratory multi-omic analysis was conducted of the somatic, immune and clinical correlates of response to PD-L1 blockade with atezolizumab in urothelial cancer. Pretreatment tumor samples and matched peripheral blood, collected serially before and after atezolizumab treatment, underwent TCR sequencing. About 90% of the 29 patients were males with bladder-origin urothelial cancer, and about 60% of the roughly 29 reported a prior smoking history. Durable clinical benefit was achieved by nine patients and was not achieved by 20 patients. An ECOG performance status of 0 or 1 was recorded for the patients, and 0 to 3 prior chemotherapy regimens had been received by the patients. In the same patients, pretreatment tumors underwent whole exome sequencing and RNA sequencing in addition to TCR sequencing. Blood samples were analyzed at 3 weeks after treatment start (second dose) and at 6 weeks after treatment start. Blood samples gave median yields of roughly 150,000 T cells and 82,636 unique TCRs, along with a median clonality of around 0.08. Durable clinical benefit was defined as a progression-free survival longer than 6 months, and TCR features were additionally tested against progression-free survival and overall survival. Over 28 patients had pretreatment blood TCR-seq, about 25 had at least one posttreatment blood collection, and about 25 had tumor TCR-seq.

What the authors observed across the whole study: Patients with durable benefit showed greater expansion of tumor-associated TCR clones in peripheral blood 3 weeks after starting treatment (n of about 20, p = 0.022). Because of the small sample size (n ≈ 30) and the many exploratory analyses performed, the results are intended to be regarded as hypothesis-generating. Improved progression-free and overall survival was found to be associated with pretreatment peripheral blood TCR clonality below the median.

Each PCR received spiked-in synthetic TCR analog templates so that absolute template abundance could be estimated from read counts. TCRbeta CDR3 regions were amplified from genomic DNA with bias-controlled V and J gene primers using the immunoSEQ assay. Rearranged TCRbeta segments were sequenced at approximately 20X coverage. Per the source publication's procedure: Clustering was used to correct sequencing errors, and CDR3s were annotated against IMGT to assign V, D and J genes. Out-of-frame and stop-codon sequences were excluded, and only productive TCRbeta rearrangements were used in downstream analyses. Clonality was computed as one minus Shannon entropy normalized by the log of the number of unique productive sequences. Clones differing between time points or between blood and tumor were identified by Fisher's exact test with Benjamini-Hochberg correction at adjusted p below 0.01. As stored in TCRdb, this immuneACCESS dataset retains in-frame rearrangements with V and J assigned. A fraction of the clones does not appear; measured against another copy, unresolved V genes explain less than half of the discrepancy, and the remainder lacks a known reason. V and J calls and clone size follow that table, whereas D and trimming were derived from the DNA. The sample data list fewer than 65,000 clones, and 75% to 90% of these were observed just once. The ten biggest clones cover 1.6% of the sample.

This clone was recorded only once. The clone's antigen remains unknown. Qualities for individual bases were not recorded, and no much larger clone is one base off. Interpreted using the paper, the time point label stands for: pretreatment peripheral blood. The cohort included 25 to 30 patients with locally advanced or metastatic urothelial carcinoma who were treated at Memorial Sloan Kettering on a trial protocol. Peripheral blood mononuclear cells were collected pretreatment and during treatment, with between 1 and 8 total time points obtained per patient. The Qiagen DNeasy Blood extraction kit was used to purify genomic DNA from total PBMCs and tumor samples. Collected pretreatment and during treatment, PBMCs were isolated and stored as previously described. This TCR was recovered from a man between 65 and 85 years old with urothelial cancer. The sequencing here drew on PBMCs, taken around atezolizumab (anti-PD-L1) treatment.

The encoded CDR3 is CASSYAGVVGEQFF. In nucleotide form, the sequence is TGTGCCAGCAGTTACGCGGGAGTGGTGGGTGAGCAGTTCTTC. The chain links TRBV6-5 with TRBJ2-1; 7 of the junction bases match TRBD2. Reading the germline V gene gives CDR1 MNHEY and CDR2 SVGAGI. V trim: 2 bases; J trim: 9 bases; unmatched bases: 7. The CDR3, cysteine through phenylalanine, is 14 amino acids long. The entry retains the CDR3 DNA only, 42 bases that are in frame from base 1.